This is a list of T cell receptor beta chains from one sample in a study of OX40 agonist ivuxolimab in advanced cancers. Produced via immunoSEQ multiplex PCR; TCRdb's table is partial and in-frame only. The sample includes over 45,000 clones, approximately 84% of them seen just once. Here the sequenced sample was CD4+ or CD8+ T cells sorted from blood, taken in a trial of the OX40 agonist ivuxolimab. The receptors derive from an adult with an advanced solid tumor such as melanoma, head and neck, liver or kidney cancer. CDR3s include the opening cysteine and the closing phenylalanine or tryptophan. Fields, in order: J gene, clone size, V gene, D gene, CDR3 DNA, CDR3 protein. D genes are given only for firm matches. The size of a clone is reported for some rows only, either as once, few or many, or as a class for expanded clones.

>TRBJ1-2|.|TRBV19|.
TGTGCCAGTACCCGAGACCGCTACTATGGCTACACCTTC
CASTRDRYYGYTF
>TRBJ2-1|.|TRBV9|.
TGTGCCAGCAGCGTAGGCCGGGATCAAAAACAAGGTGAGCAGTTCTTC
CASSVGRDQKQGEQFF
>TRBJ1-1|.|TRBV5-8|.
TGTGCCAGCAGCTTGGTCGGGCACATGAACACTGAAGCTTTCTTT
CASSLVGHMNTEAFF
>TRBJ1-1|few|TRBV2|TRBD1
TGTGCCAGCAGGCCAGGGGGCTTGAGGGGAGTGAACACTGAAGCTTTCTTT
CASRPGGLRGVNTEAFF
>TRBJ2-7|.|TRBV2|.
TGTGCCAGCAGTGTAGTCTACGAGCAGTACTTC
CASSVVYEQYF
>TRBJ2-1|.|TRBV6-4|TRBD2
TGTGCCAGCAGTGCTCTAGCGGACAATGAGCAGTTCTTC
CASSALADNEQFF
>TRBJ2-2|.|TRBV6-6|.
TGTGCCAGCATGAATCTGGACACCACCGGGGAGCTGTTTTTT
CASMNLDTTGELFF
>TRBJ1-3|few|TRBV19|.
TGTGCCAGTAGTACAACTCCTGGAAACACCATATATTTT
CASSTTPGNTIYF
>TRBJ2-7|few|TRBV5-6|.
TGTGCCAGCAGCCGCCCGGCGGCGCTAGCAGCGCACGAGCAGTACTTC
CASSRPAALAAHEQYF
>TRBJ2-7|.|TRBV2|.
TGTGCCAGCAGTGCAGGACAGAGGATCGAGCAGTACTTC
CASSAGQRIEQYF
>TRBJ1-2|.|TRBV19|.
TGTGCCAGCTCAGCAGGTACTAACTATGGCTACACCTTC
CASSAGTNYGYTF
>TRBJ2-1|once|TRBV9|.
TGTGCCAGCAGCGTAGACGCCTACAATGAGCAGTTCTTC
CASSVDAYNEQFF
>TRBJ2-7|.|TRBV6-1|.
TGTGCCAGCAGTTCAGTAGGGGGTGCCTACGAGCAGTACTTC
CASSSVGGAYEQYF
>TRBJ1-2|.|TRBV28|TRBD1
TGTGCCAGCAGTACCTCAGGCATTAAACAGGGGGCAAGAGGCTACACCTTC
CASSTSGIKQGARGYTF
>TRBJ2-5|.|TRBV6-5|TRBD2
TGTGCCAGCAGTTTCCGGGACTATATGACGGAGACCCAGTACTTC
CASSFRDYMTETQYF
>TRBJ1-6|.|TRBV19|.
TGTGCCAGTAGTATACGGATGCCGAGGAGCTCCTATAATTCACCCCTCCACTTT
CASSIRMPRSSYNSPLHF
>TRBJ2-3|.|TRBV7-8|.
TGTGCCAGCAGCTTACAGCTCACAGATACGCAGTATTTT
CASSLQLTDTQYF
>TRBJ2-3|.|TRBV6-1|.
TGTGCCAGCGAACCGGGGGGCACAGATACGCAGTATTTT
CASEPGGTDTQYF
>TRBJ2-3|.|TRBV5-1|TRBD2
TGCGCCAGCAGCTTGAACGGTCTAGCGGGTTCAGATACGCAGTATTTT
CASSLNGLAGSDTQYF
>TRBJ1-3|.|TRBV4-3|.
TGCGCCAGCAGCCAGGACGGACAACCTGCTGGAAACACCATATATTTT
CASSQDGQPAGNTIYF
>TRBJ1-2|.|TRBV25-1|.
TGTGCCAGCAGTGATCGGCGGGCGTATGGCTACACCTTC
CASSDRRAYGYTF
>TRBJ2-3|.|TRBV25-1|.
TGTGCCAGCAGTGTAAGCACAGATACGCAGTATTTT
CASSVSTDTQYF
>TRBJ2-7|.|TRBV2|TRBD2
TGTGCCAGCAAGGGAACGGGGGGACCGGGTGAGCAGTACTTC
CASKGTGGPGEQYF
>TRBJ2-7|.|TRBV5-6|.
TGTGCCAGCAGCTTGGTGGGGACAAGGAGCTACGAGCAGTACTTC
CASSLVGTRSYEQYF
>TRBJ2-6|.|TRBV6-6|.
TGTGCCAGCAGCCCCTCGAGGGTAGGGGGGGCCAACGTCCTGACTTTC
CASSPSRVGGANVLTF
>TRBJ1-2|.|TRBV5-8|TRBD1
TGTGCCAGCAGCTTGGGCCAGGGGGGAGGCTATGGCTACACCTTC
CASSLGQGGGYGYTF
>TRBJ2-5|once|TRBV19|TRBD2
TGTGCCAGTAGTATCGGGCCTGGCGGGAGGGTCCTACAAGAGACCCAGTACTTC
CASSIGPGGRVLQETQYF
>TRBJ2-2|.|TRBV19|.
TGTGCCAGTAGTCTGTGGACCGGGGAGCTGTTTTTT
CASSLWTGELFF
>TRBJ2-3|.|TRBV11-3|TRBD2
TGTGCCAGCAGCCGAAATCCAGGGACTAGCGGGAGCACGCAGTATTTT
CASSRNPGTSGSTQYF
>TRBJ1-3|.|TRBV7-9|.
TGTGCCAGCCGCTCCCGGCAGGGTGGGAACACCATATATTTT
CASRSRQGGNTIYF
>TRBJ2-1|.|TRBV7-2|.
TGTGCCAGCAGCTCCCTGGGCGGAGGGGCCCTGGGGCCCTACAATGAGCAGTTCTTC
CASSSLGGGALGPYNEQFF
>TRBJ1-4|.|TRBV14|.
TGTGCCAGCAGTATCCAGGGGACTAATGAAAAACTGTTTTTT
CASSIQGTNEKLFF
>TRBJ2-7|.|TRBV6-5|TRBD1
TGTGCCAGCGCCAGGGGGCCCACCTACGAGCAGTACTTC
CASARGPTYEQYF
>TRBJ2-7|.|TRBV18|.
TGTGCCAGCTCACCACCGTTTTTACACGAGCAGTACTTC
CASSPPFLHEQYF
>TRBJ2-5|once|TRBV5-1|.
TGCGCCAGCAGCTTGGGTGCCGGAGAGACCCAGTACTTC
CASSLGAGETQYF
>TRBJ2-5|.|TRBV5-6|.
TGTGCCAGCAGCTTGTTAGGCTGGGGTGAGACCCAGTACTTC
CASSLLGWGETQYF
>TRBJ1-5|.|TRBV6-5|.
TGTGCCAGCAGGGGCGGGAATCAGCCCCAGCATTTT
CASRGGNQPQHF
>TRBJ2-7|.|TRBV5-1|.
TGCGCCAGCAGCTTGGCTCTAGTTAGCGGCTCCCACGAGCAGTACTTC
CASSLALVSGSHEQYF
>TRBJ2-2|.|TRBV30|TRBD1
TGTGCCTGGAGTGCGGGAAGGGACAGGGGGCCCACCGGGGAGCTGTTTTTT
CAWSAGRDRGPTGELFF
>TRBJ1-5|.|TRBV6-5|.
TGTGCCAGCAGCCCAAGTTACAATCAGCCCCAGCATTTT
CASSPSYNQPQHF
>TRBJ1-5|.|TRBV7-9|.
TGTGCCAGCAGTCTAGGTACTAAAGGCAATCAGCCCCAGCATTTT
CASSLGTKGNQPQHF
>TRBJ1-2|.|TRBV13|.
TGTGCCAGCAGCCTCACAAAGAACTATGGCTACACCTTC
CASSLTKNYGYTF
>TRBJ2-5|.|TRBV27|.
TGTGCCAGCAGTTCTCGAGACAGACGGGAGACCCAGTACTTC
CASSSRDRRETQYF
>TRBJ2-3|.|TRBV9|TRBD1
TGTGCCAGCAGGCGGGACAGGTTTAGCACAGATACGCAGTATTTT
CASRRDRFSTDTQYF
>TRBJ2-1|.|TRBV7-3|.
TGTGCCAGCAGCAGGGACGGACAGTCCTACAATGAGCAGTTCTTC
CASSRDGQSYNEQFF
>TRBJ2-2|.|TRBV19|TRBD2
TGTGCCAGTAGTGCTCTAAAACTAGCGGTGAACACCGGGGAGCTGTTTTTT
CASSALKLAVNTGELFF
>TRBJ1-3|once|TRBV7-7|TRBD1
TGTGCTAGCAGCCCGGACAGGGTTCGGGCTAACTCTGGAAACACCATATATTTT
CASSPDRVRANSGNTIYF
>TRBJ2-1|.|TRBV5-1|.
TGCGCCAGCAGCTTGAATCGCCAACCCAATGAGCAGTTCTTC
CASSLNRQPNEQFF
>TRBJ1-1|.|TRBV28|.
TGTGCCAGCAGTTTAACGGTGCCAGCCACTGAAGCTTTCTTT
CASSLTVPATEAFF